The rows below give T cell receptor beta chains drawn from one sample of a study of T cell repertoires in cytomegalovirus infection. For these receptors, no antigen is known. TCRdb called the reads again in MiXCR, with one record for every CDR3 protein. The data show about 360,000 distinct CDR3 sequences, approximately 35% seen once. The sequences come from cultured PBMCs, collected from culture after CMV antigen stimulation. Every receptor here comes from a human donor in good health (CMV status not recorded). Some clones in this sample may be carry-over from other donors' samples. Each CDR3 is given with its conserved first and last residue. The D gene is left open where the match is weak. The listing skips clone size in some rows; elsewhere it reads once, few, many or a size class.

abundance,j_gene,v_gene,d_gene,CDR3nt,CDR3aa
-,TRBJ2-1,TRBV7-2,-,TGTGCCAGCAGCCGCCGGGAGCTCCTGGACAGGGAGCAGTTCTTC,CASSRRELLDREQFF
-,TRBJ1-2,TRBV7-6,-,TGTGCCAGCAGCTTAACGGCAAACCGAAACTATGGCTACACCTTC,CASSLTANRNYGYTF
-,TRBJ2-1,TRBV7-8,TRBD2,TGTGCCAGCAGCCGAGGACTAGCGGGGGGCCAGGGGCAGTTCTTC,CASSRGLAGGQGQFF
-,TRBJ1-2,TRBV20-1,TRBD1,TGCAGTGCTAGAGATCCCCAGGGGGCCTTTAACTATGGCTACACCTTC,CSARDPQGAFNYGYTF
few,TRBJ1-5,TRBV7-2,-,TGTGCCAGCAGCTTAGCAGGTTCTCCTCAGCCCCAGCATTTT,CASSLAGSPQPQHF
-,TRBJ2-6,TRBV4-1,TRBD1,TGCGCCAGTCAAAAAGGACAGGGCGGGAATCCTGGGGCCAACGTCCTGACTTTC,CASQKGQGGNPGANVLTF
-,TRBJ2-1,TRBV7-9,TRBD1,TGTGCCAGCAGCTTAGAGTGGACAGGGGACAATGAGCAGTTCTTC,CASSLEWTGDNEQFF
few,TRBJ2-1,TRBV2,-,TGTGCCAGCAGAAAACCGGGACTGAGATACAATGAGCAGTTCTTC,CASRKPGLRYNEQFF
-,TRBJ1-5,TRBV5-1,-,TGCGCCAGCAGCTTGGAAGGGGCGCAGAATCAGCCCCAGCATTTT,CASSLEGAQNQPQHF
few,TRBJ2-3,TRBV6-1,TRBD2,TGTGCCAGCATCAAAGCGGGAGGTGCAGATACGCAGTATTTT,CASIKAGGADTQYF